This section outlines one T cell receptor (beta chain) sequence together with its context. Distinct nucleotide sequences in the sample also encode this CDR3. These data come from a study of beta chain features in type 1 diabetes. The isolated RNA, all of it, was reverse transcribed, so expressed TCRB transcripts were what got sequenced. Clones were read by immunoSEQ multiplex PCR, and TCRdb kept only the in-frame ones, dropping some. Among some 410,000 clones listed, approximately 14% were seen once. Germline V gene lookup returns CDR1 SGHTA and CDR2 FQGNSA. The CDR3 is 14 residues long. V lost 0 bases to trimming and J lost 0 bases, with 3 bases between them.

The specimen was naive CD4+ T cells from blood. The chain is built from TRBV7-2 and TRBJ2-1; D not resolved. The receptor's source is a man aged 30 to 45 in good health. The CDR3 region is CASSLAASYNEQFF. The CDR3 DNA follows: TGTGCCAGCAGCTTAGCGGCCTCCTACAATGAGCAGTTCTTC. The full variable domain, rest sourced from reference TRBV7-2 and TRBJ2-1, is GAGVSQSPSNKVTEKGKDVELRCDPISGHTALYWYRQSLGQGLEFLIYFQGNSAPDKSGLPSDRFSAERTGGSVSTLTIQRTQQEDSAVYLCASSLAASYNEQFFGPGTRLTVL.